Sequencing of this T cell receptor beta chain was carried out in a study of a mutant IDH1 vaccine in newly diagnosed glioma. Study at large: Earlier therapy was either radiotherapy, temozolomide, or both, and most got both.

The CDR3 loop spans 15 amino acids. Per germline, CDR1 SGHRS and CDR2 YFSETQ. The V and J ends lost 0 bases and 5 bases respectively, with 14 bases between them. TCRdb keeps only in-frame clones here, not all; method: immunoSEQ multiplex PCR. The sample shows roughly 68,000 clones, about four fifths of them seen only once. In the case of this clone: The antigen remains unidentified.

The study, taken as a whole, reports: Seemingly, pseudoprogression had no relation to changes in the top peripheral T cell clonotypes.

Time point of the sample: baseline, week 1 (first vaccination visit). Treatment meaning: pre-vaccination baseline after standard-of-care therapy. The study enrolled donors with new WHO grade 3 or 4 IDH1-mutant, ATRX-lost astrocytomas. This rearrangement joins TRBV5-1 to TRBJ1-1, with a weak D call TRBD1 (6 bases). This TCR was sampled from a man aged 45-60 years with glioma. Source: PBMCs, taken from a glioma patient treated with radiotherapy, temozolomide or both. The CDR3 coding sequence is TGCGCCAGCAGCTTGGCTGGGGGGCTAGGAACTGAAGCTTTCTTT. Translated: CASSLAGGLGTEAFF.